A selection of T cell receptor beta chains follows, all from one sample in a study of blood T cells in healthy people across ages. TCRdb re-called the 5' RACE reads through MiXCR, storing one row per CDR3 protein. The table records about 830,000 distinct CDR3 sequences, nearly 60% of them present only once. Sequencing input: blood. The origin of the receptors is a man aged 30-40 years in good health. Both conserved end residues are part of each CDR3. D genes are given only for firm matches. For some rows the clone size is stated as once, few or many, or as a class when expanded; others skip it.

j_call | v_call | clone_size | d_call | cdr3_nt | cdr3_aa
TRBJ2-2 | TRBV20-1 | NA | NA | TGCAGTGCTAGACACGGGGAGCTGTTTTTT | CSARHGELFF
TRBJ2-7 | TRBV29-1 | few | TRBD1 | TGCAGCGTTGAAGATTGGAGACAGGGGAGCTCCTACGAGCAGTACTTC | CSVEDWRQGSSYEQYF
TRBJ2-7 | TRBV25-1 | few | NA | TGTGCCAGCAGTGAGTCGATGACAGTTACCGAGCAGTACTTC | CASSESMTVTEQYF
TRBJ1-2 | TRBV29-1 | NA | NA | TGCAGGGACATGGGGAAACGGAATTTATCGGATGGCTACACCTTC | CRDMGKRNLSDGYTF
TRBJ2-1 | TRBV7-9 | few | NA | TGTGCCAGCAGATTGGAAGGGAGCTCGGTACTGTTCTTC | CASRLEGSSVLFF
TRBJ2-7 | TRBV9 | NA | NA | TGTGCCAGCAGCGGGGGGACGGGGACAACCTACTACGAGCAGTACTTC | CASSGGTGTTYYEQYF
TRBJ2-1 | TRBV20-1 | NA | TRBD2 | TGCAGTGCTCGGGACGAGCGGGAGGCCCATGAGCAGTTCTTC | CSARDEREAHEQFF
TRBJ2-7 | TRBV7-6 | few | NA | TGTGCCAGCCACCGGGACGACTCCTACGAGCAGTACTTC | CASHRDDSYEQYF
TRBJ2-7 | TRBV6-2/TRBV6-3 | NA | TRBD1 | TGTGCCAGCAGGAGTGACAGGGGGCACACCTACGAGCAGTACTTC | CASRSDRGHTYEQYF
TRBJ1-5 | TRBV20-1 | NA | NA | TGCAGTGCTAGGTCGGTTGGAAGGGTTAATCAGCCCCAGCATTTT | CSARSVGRVNQPQHF
TRBJ2-7 | TRBV10-2 | NA | NA | TGCGCCAGCAGCCATCGGACCTACGAGCAGTACTTC | CASSHRTYEQYF
TRBJ2-3 | TRBV20-1 | few | TRBD2 | TGCAGTGCTATCTCGGGACTACCACGTACGCAGTATTTT | CSAISGLPRTQYF
TRBJ2-5 | TRBV18 | few | NA | TGTGCCAGCTCACCACCGGCCCAAGAGACCCAGTACTTC | CASSPPAQETQYF
TRBJ1-2 | TRBV20-1 | once | NA | TGCAGTGCTCCGGGGGCAGGGGTAAATTATGGCTACACCTTC | CSAPGAGVNYGYTF
TRBJ1-1 | TRBV2 | NA | NA | TGTGCCAGCAGTGAATGGGGGAGGTTAGACACTGAAGCTTTCTTT | CASSEWGRLDTEAFF
TRBJ2-7 | TRBV7-2 | NA | TRBD2 | TGTGCCAGCACCCTTTCTAGCGGGACTACCTACGAGCAGTACTTC | CASTLSSGTTYEQYF
TRBJ1-5 | TRBV20-1 | NA | NA | TGCAGTGCTAGTCGCGAGAGCAATCAGCCCCAGCATTTT | CSASRESNQPQHF
TRBJ2-7 | TRBV28 | NA | TRBD2 | TGTGCCAGCAGCGGGGGGAGGGTACGCTACGAGCAGTACTTC | CASSGGRVRYEQYF
TRBJ1-1 | TRBV20-1 | NA | NA | TGCAGTGCTAGAGAGGGGGGTCCCAAGACTGAAGCTTTCTTT | CSAREGGPKTEAFF
TRBJ2-3 | TRBV27 | NA | NA | TGTGCCAGCATGTCATACGGAGAGGCGGCAGATACGCAGTATTTT | CASMSYGEAADTQYF
TRBJ2-2 | TRBV7-6 | once | TRBD1 | TGTGCCAGCAGCCTAGGACAGGCGGACGGGGAGCTGTTTTTT | CASSLGQADGELFF
TRBJ2-3 | TRBV9 | NA | NA | TGTGCCAGCAGTGGGGGAGTGGGAGATACGCAGTATTTT | CASSGGVGDTQYF
TRBJ2-5 | TRBV12-3/TRBV12-4 | NA | TRBD2 | TGTGCCAGCATCTTTAGCGGGGACGGGGAGACCCAGTACTTC | CASIFSGDGETQYF
TRBJ2-1 | TRBV4-3 | once | NA | TGCGCCAGCAGCCAAGAGATACTTCAGACACCCTACAATGAGCAGTTCTTC | CASSQEILQTPYNEQFF
TRBJ1-5 | TRBV3-1 | few | TRBD1 | TGTGCCAGCAGTTATGGGACAGGGAAAATTCAGCCCCAGCATTTT | CASSYGTGKIQPQHF
TRBJ1-1 | TRBV5-1 | NA | TRBD1 | TGCGCCAGCAGCCCACAGGGGTGGGACACTGAAGCTTTCTTT | CASSPQGWDTEAFF
TRBJ2-7 | TRBV29-1 | NA | NA | TGCAGCGTTATGCAGCGGCTCGAGCAGTACTTC | CSVMQRLEQYF
TRBJ2-5 | TRBV7-2 | many | TRBD2 | TGTGCCAGCAGCTTAGTAGGTAGCGGGGGTCAAGAGACCCAGTACTTC | CASSLVGSGGQETQYF
TRBJ2-1 | TRBV5-1 | NA | TRBD1 | TGCGCCAGCAGCTCGGGACAGGAGTACAATGAGCAGTTCTTC | CASSSGQEYNEQFF
TRBJ2-5 | TRBV9 | NA | TRBD2 | TGTGCCAGCACCGAACCGGGACTAGCGGGAGGCCACCGAATATTACAAGGGACCCAGTACTTC | CASTEPGLAGGHRILQGTQYF
TRBJ2-1 | TRBV4-1 | NA | TRBD2 | TGCGCCAGCAGCCAAGTCTCAGCGCTAGCGGGGCTTACCGGCTCCTACAATGAGCAGTTCTTC | CASSQVSALAGLTGSYNEQFF
TRBJ2-3 | TRBV7-2 | NA | TRBD2 | TGTGCCAGCAGACCCATACTAGCGGGAGTAGATACGCAGTATTTT | CASRPILAGVDTQYF
TRBJ2-3 | TRBV2 | NA | NA | TGTGCCAGCAGTGGATCTAGCGAGAGGCGAGATACGCAGTATTTT | CASSGSSERRDTQYF
TRBJ2-3 | TRBV9 | NA | NA | TGTGCCAGCAGCGTCAACCGGCGGGGAGACGGAGATACGCAGTATTTT | CASSVNRRGDGDTQYF
TRBJ2-5 | TRBV10-3 | few | NA | TGTGCCATCACAAAAGAGACCCAGTACTTC | CAITKETQYF
TRBJ1-5 | TRBV28 | NA | NA | TGTGTCAGCACTAAAAAGGGCCACAATCAGCCCCAGCATTTT | CVSTKKGHNQPQHF
TRBJ2-1 | TRBV28 | few | TRBD2 | TGTGCCAGCAGTGGTGGGACCGCCGGGACTAGCGTCGATGAGCAGTTCTTC | CASSGGTAGTSVDEQFF
TRBJ2-7 | TRBV5-1 | NA | NA | TGCGCCAGCAGCTTTCGACCGGGCGAAAGCTACGAGCAGTACTTC | CASSFRPGESYEQYF
TRBJ2-5 | TRBV20-1 | NA | TRBD2 | TGCAGTGCTATTCGTGTTAGCGGGCAAGAGACCCAGTACTTC | CSAIRVSGQETQYF
TRBJ1-4 | TRBV2 | NA | NA | TGTGCCAGCAGTGAAGCCATCGACCAGCGGACAACTAATGAAAAACTGTTTTTT | CASSEAIDQRTTNEKLFF
TRBJ2-7 | TRBV29-1 | few | NA | TGCAGCGCCTCGTTTAGCGGCTCCTACGAGCAGTACTTC | CSASFSGSYEQYF
TRBJ2-1 | TRBV20-1 | NA | NA | TGCAGTGCTAGATCTGACGCGGCAAATGAGCAGTTCTTC | CSARSDAANEQFF
TRBJ2-7 | TRBV7-2 | NA | NA | TGTGCCAGCAGCTGCTTGGGGTACGCCTACGAGCAGTACTTC | CASSCLGYAYEQYF
TRBJ2-2 | TRBV9 | NA | TRBD2 | TGTGCCAGCAGCGAGGTCGCGGGAGGGGGCACCGGGGAGCTGTTTTTT | CASSEVAGGGTGELFF
TRBJ2-7 | TRBV6-1 | NA | NA | TGTGCCAGCAGTGAACTTGGGTTTAACCCCTACGAGCAGTACTTC | CASSELGFNPYEQYF
TRBJ2-7 | TRBV3-1 | NA | NA | TGTGCCAGCAGCCATCGAGGGGGTTTGTACGAGCAGTACTTC | CASSHRGGLYEQYF
TRBJ1-3 | TRBV7-2 | NA | NA | TGTGCCAGCAGCTTAGCGGCAGGTCCCGGAAACACCATATATTTT | CASSLAAGPGNTIYF
TRBJ1-6 | TRBV7-8 | NA | TRBD1 | TGTGCCAGCAGCCGAGGGGGACAGCACAATAATTCACCCCTCCACTTT | CASSRGGQHNNSPLHF
TRBJ2-2 | TRBV27 | NA | TRBD2 | TGTGCCAGCAGTTTACCGAGCGGGAGCCTCACCGGGGAGCTGTTTTTT | CASSLPSGSLTGELFF